This TCR beta chain was sequenced for a study of CXCR3-negative and CXCR3-positive naive CD8 T cells. Study context: The total count of TRB reads reached about 150 million, and each library contributed about 1.5 +/- 0.3 million.

The CDR3 totals 14 residues. Germline CDR1 and CDR2: SGHTS and YDEGEE. The sorter processed each CD8+ T cell subset in triplicate at 300,000 cells apiece. The CD45RO-CCR7+CD27+CD95- phenotype denoted naive CD8+ T cells. The study made its TRB cDNA libraries by 5' RACE, adding UMI labels. After re-calling the 5' RACE reads, TCRdb lists one entry per CDR3 protein, DNA absent. This sample's table has 100,000 to 150,000 distinct CDR3 sequences. On this clonotype itself: The antigen remains undetermined.

Whole-study findings and limits: TRBV-TRBJ usage was similar across naive CXCR3 subsets but distinct in memory cells.

The sample was naive CXCR3- CD8+ T cells from blood. Subset specified: CD45RO-CCR7+CD27+CD95- naive CD8+ T cells lacking CXCR3 (TNR3-). The V and J genes are TRBV5-8 and TRBJ1-2; without DNA, the TCRdb call of TRBD1 cannot be checked. This sequence originates from a human donor in good health. Some clones in this sample may be carry-over from other donors' samples. CDR3 amino acids: CASSLRGDYYGYTF.